This T cell receptor (beta chain) was identified in a study of shared clonotypes between healthy human individuals. Across the study: Donors were a couple of women and a few men aged 18 to 49.

Details on this clone: Its specificity is unknown.

In the study's own analysis: Junction-only sequences produced by ImmunoSEQ had no quality scores, so filtering differed. Sequenced by immunoSEQ multiplex PCR; TCRdb stores in-frame clones only, minus some. That table furnishes V, J and clone size, whereas the DNA furnished D and trimming. Of under 2,500,000 clones detected, approximately 94% appear once; the ten largest clones hold roughly 0.13%. V lost 0 bases and J lost 6; bases outside the gene matches: 3. Germline CDR1 and CDR2: LNHNV and YYDKDF (reference sequence). This CDR3 is built from 15 residues. Study-wide results and caveats: Tissues were not sampled, only blood, and their repertoires likely differ. Generation of non-shared clonotypes was less probable than generation of clonotypes shared by all four donors.

This chain connects TRBV15 to TRBJ1-2; 11 nucleotides match TRBD1. The sequence was collected from a young man in good health. Sequenced sample: naive CD4+ T cells sorted from blood. Subset denoted: CD45RA+ positively selected. CDR3 nucleotide sequence: TGTGCCACCAGCAGAGATTGGACAGGGGGCAATGGCTACACCTTC. It specifies CATSRDWTGGNGYTF.